The clone carrying this T cell receptor beta chain was observed many times. Its antigen remains unidentified. The data derive from a study of CD8 T cells in ankylosing spondylitis. Study-wide results and limits: Certain motif variants had earlier been reported in reactive arthritis synovial fluid and blood. A motif of 8 or 9 highly homologous TCR beta variants was seen as apparently characteristic of ankylosing spondylitis blood.

Quantitative 5'-RACE with molecular barcodes was used to make the TCR beta libraries. TCRdb re-derived calls from the 5' RACE reads in MiXCR, one entry per CDR3 protein. The sample carries 330,000 or so distinct CDR3 sequences, roughly 8% recorded once. The CDR3 covers 15 residues. Germline CDR1 MNHEY, CDR2 SVGEGT. V lost 0 bases, J lost 1 base, and 9 bases lay in between. This clonotype originated in a male donor with ankylosing spondylitis. Sequences were obtained from blood, either unsorted or a sorted T cell fraction (not recorded which). The V call is TRBV6-2 or TRBV6-3, the J call TRBJ1-1; D remains ambiguous. The CDR3 region is CASSYSISGNTEAFF. Written as DNA, the CDR3 is TGTGCCAGCAGTTACTCGATATCTGGGAACACTGAAGCTTTCTTT.